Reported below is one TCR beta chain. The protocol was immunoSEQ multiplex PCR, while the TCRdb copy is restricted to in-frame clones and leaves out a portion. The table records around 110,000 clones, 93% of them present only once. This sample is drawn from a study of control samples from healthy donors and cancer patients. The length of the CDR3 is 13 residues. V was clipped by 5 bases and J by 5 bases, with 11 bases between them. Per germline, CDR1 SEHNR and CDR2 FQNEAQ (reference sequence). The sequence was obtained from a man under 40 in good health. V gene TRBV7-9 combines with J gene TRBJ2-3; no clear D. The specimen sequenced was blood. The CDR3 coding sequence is TGTGCCAGCAGCCCCGGTGAGGAAGATACGCAGTATTTT. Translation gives CASSPGEEDTQYF. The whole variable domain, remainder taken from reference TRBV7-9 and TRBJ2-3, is DTGVSQNPRHKITKRGQNVTFRCDPISEHNRLYWYRQTLGQGPEFLTYFQNEAQLEKSRLLSDRFSAERPKGSFSTLEIQRTEQGDSAMYLCASSPGEEDTQYFGPGTRLTVL.